This T cell receptor beta chain was documented in a study of blood T cell repertoires in COVID-19. Trimming stripped 1 base from V and 0 bases from J, with 7 bases between. This CDR3 spans 15 amino acids. Per the germline V gene, CDR1 is LNHDA and CDR2 is SQIVND (reference sequence). Repertoires were generated with immunoSEQ multiplex PCR, while TCRdb's copy carries only in-frame clones and drops some. Altogether roughly 300,000 clones are present, approximately 91% being singletons, with the ten largest covering 2% to 2.5%. J is TRBJ2-1 and V is TRBV19; a weak D match, TRBD2 (6 bases). Material: PBMCs or T cells enriched from blood (not recorded which). The TCR originated in a woman in her 40s with acute COVID-19. Here the CDR3 DNA reads TGTGCCAGTAGTATAGGGACTATCTCCTACAATGAGCAGTTCTTC. It codes for CASSIGTISYNEQFF.